The T cell receptor beta chain described here comes from a study of response to subunit inactivated influenza vaccine. Of note for this clonotype: What it recognizes is unknown.

The junction had 6 bases not matched to a gene; V was cut back by 3 bases and J by 4 bases. The germline V gene has CDR1 DFQATT and CDR2 SNEGSKA (reference sequence). The CDR3 has 14 amino acids. Study-wide results and limits: Each seasonal flu vaccination may recruit only limited new T cells, authors suggested.

TCRdb passed the RT-PCR reads through MiXCR, listing each CDR3 protein once. Found here are about 610,000 distinct CDR3 sequences, 14% of them singletons; the top ten hold 11%. This chain connects TRBV20-1 to TRBJ2-3, with 8 bases aligning to TRBD2. Sequences were derived from PBMCs from blood, sampled 12 days after vaccination. The sequence was collected from a man aged 45-60 years who received an inactivated influenza vaccine. In DNA, the CDR3 is TGCAGTGCTAGCCGGGGGGGGCTTGCAGATACGCAGTATTTT. Protein product: CSASRGGLADTQYF.